The sequence of this T cell receptor beta chain was determined in a study of T-cell reconstitution after alpha-beta-depleted transplantation in children. The germline gives CDR1 SGHVS, CDR2 FQNEAQ. This CDR3 comprises 16 residues. Between the trimmed V and J ends, which lost 3 bases and 3 bases, there was a span of 12 bases. This clonotype was counted many times. The antigen is not known. The study, taken as a whole, reports: By one year post-transplant, T-cell counts and diversity largely arose from T cells that were newly produced. Reportedly, only several hundred clones from non-depleted graft cells drove alpha-beta T-cell counts at about two months. High day-60 TCRbeta diversity in some patients came from surviving recipient T cells and thymic progenitors.

During its preparation, the TCRbeta library received unique molecular identifiers. A single record per CDR3 protein comes from TCRdb applying MiXCR to the PCR reads. The data show under 20,000 distinct CDR3 sequences, roughly 13% seen once. The genes are TRBV7-8 and TRBJ2-6; no clear D. The specimen was PBMCs, mostly from graft donor cells, collected 60 days after TCRalphabeta/CD19-depleted stem cell transplant. This TCR derives from a female patient aged 2-15 years who had a stem cell transplant for congenital amegakaryocytic thrombocytopenia, so the T cells may come from the graft donor. Here the CDR3 DNA reads TGTGCCAGCAGCTTCCCCGCTCATTTTGGGGCCAACGTCCTGACTTTC. Translating it yields CASSFPAHFGANVLTF.